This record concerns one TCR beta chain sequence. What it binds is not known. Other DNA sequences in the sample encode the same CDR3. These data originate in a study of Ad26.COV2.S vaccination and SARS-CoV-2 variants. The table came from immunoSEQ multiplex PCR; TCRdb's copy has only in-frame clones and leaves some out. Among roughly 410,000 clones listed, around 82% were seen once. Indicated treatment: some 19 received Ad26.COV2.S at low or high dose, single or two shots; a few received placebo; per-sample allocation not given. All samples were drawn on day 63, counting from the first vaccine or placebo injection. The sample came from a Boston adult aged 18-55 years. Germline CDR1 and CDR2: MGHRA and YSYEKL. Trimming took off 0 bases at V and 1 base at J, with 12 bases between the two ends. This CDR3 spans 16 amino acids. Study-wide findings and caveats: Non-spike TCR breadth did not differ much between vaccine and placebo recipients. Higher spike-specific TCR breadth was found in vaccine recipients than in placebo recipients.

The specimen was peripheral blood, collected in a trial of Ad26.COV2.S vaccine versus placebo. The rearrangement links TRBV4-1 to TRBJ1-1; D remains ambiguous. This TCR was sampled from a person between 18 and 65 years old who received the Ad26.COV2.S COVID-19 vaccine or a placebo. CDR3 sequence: CASSQELGRRNTEAFF. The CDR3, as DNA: TGCGCCAGCAGCCAAGAATTGGGCAGAAGGAACACTGAAGCTTTCTTT.